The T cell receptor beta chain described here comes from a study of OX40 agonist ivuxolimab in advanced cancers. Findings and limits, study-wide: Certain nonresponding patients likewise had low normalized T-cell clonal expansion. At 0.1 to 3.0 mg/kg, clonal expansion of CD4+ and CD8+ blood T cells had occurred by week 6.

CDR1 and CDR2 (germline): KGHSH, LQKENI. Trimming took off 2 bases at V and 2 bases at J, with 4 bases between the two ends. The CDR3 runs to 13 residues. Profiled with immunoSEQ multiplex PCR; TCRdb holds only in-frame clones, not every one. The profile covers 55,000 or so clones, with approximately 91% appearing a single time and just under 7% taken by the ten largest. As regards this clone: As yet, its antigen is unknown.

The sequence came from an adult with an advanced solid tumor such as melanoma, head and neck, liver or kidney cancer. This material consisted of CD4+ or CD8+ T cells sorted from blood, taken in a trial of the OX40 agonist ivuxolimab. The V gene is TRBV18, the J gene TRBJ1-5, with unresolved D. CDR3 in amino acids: CASSPNGNQPQHF. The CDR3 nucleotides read TGTGCCAGCTCACCAAACGGCAATCAGCCCCAGCATTTT.